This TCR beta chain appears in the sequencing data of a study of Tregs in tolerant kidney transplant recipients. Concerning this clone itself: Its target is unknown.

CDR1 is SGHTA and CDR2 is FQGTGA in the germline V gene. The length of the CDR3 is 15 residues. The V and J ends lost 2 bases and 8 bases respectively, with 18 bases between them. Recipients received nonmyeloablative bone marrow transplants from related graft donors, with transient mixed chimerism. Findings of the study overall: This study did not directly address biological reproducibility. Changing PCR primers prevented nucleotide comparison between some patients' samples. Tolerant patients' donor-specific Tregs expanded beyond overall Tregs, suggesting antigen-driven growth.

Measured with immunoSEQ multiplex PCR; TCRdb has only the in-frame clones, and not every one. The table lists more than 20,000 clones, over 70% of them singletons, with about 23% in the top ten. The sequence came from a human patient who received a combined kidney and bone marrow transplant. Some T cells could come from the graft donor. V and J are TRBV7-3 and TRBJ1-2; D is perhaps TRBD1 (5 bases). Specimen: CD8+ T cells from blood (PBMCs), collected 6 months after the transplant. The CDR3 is CASSLDQGIARGYTF. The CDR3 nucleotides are TGTGCCAGCAGCTTAGATCAGGGAATAGCAAGGGGCTACACCTTC.